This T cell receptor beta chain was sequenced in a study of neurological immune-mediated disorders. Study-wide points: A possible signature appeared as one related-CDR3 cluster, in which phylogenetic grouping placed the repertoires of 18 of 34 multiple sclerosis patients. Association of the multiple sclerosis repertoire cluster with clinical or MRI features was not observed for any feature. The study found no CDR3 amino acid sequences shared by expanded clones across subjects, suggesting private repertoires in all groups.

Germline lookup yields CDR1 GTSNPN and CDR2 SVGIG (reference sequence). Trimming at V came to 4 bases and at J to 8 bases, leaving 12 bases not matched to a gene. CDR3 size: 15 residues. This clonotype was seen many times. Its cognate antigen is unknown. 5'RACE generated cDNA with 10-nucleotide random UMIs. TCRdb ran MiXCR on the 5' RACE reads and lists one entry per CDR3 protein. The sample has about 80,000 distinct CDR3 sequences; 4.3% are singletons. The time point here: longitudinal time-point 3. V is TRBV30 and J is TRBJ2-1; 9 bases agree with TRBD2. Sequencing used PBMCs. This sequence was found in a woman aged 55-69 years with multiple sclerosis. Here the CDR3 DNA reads TGTGCCTGGATTAGGACTAGCGCGACACGGGATGAGCAGTTCTTC. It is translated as CAWIRTSATRDEQFF.